This TCR beta chain was sequenced during a study of cytomegalovirus exposure and HLA in healthy donors. With 6 bases removed from V and 4 bases from J, the gap between germline ends came to 15 bases. The CDR3 runs to 14 residues. Germline CDR1 and CDR2: MNHEY and SVGAGI. As regards this clone: No antigen is known for it.

General study points: The authors enumerated over 150 TCR beta chains as linked to cytomegalovirus. Reported findings show TCR beta sequences accurately forecast HLA-A and HLA-B alleles in most subjects. The authors later linked a missense DCLRE1C variant to TCR beta V- and J-gene trimming.

The PCR was carried out with 60 Vbeta primers and 13 Jbeta primers. The assay was immunoSEQ multiplex PCR, and TCRdb's table has in-frame clones only and misses some. This sample's table reports 50,000 or so clones. Nominally healthy donors were sampled, though unrecorded immune exposures were likely. The rearrangement links TRBV6-5 to TRBJ1-2, with unresolved D. The material sequenced was PBMCs. This receptor was taken from a woman aged 40 to 50 in good health and CMV-seronegative. The CDR3 DNA reads TGTGCCAGCAGCCGGCCCCTTTCGGGCTATGGCTACACCTTC. Translation gives CASSRPLSGYGYTF.